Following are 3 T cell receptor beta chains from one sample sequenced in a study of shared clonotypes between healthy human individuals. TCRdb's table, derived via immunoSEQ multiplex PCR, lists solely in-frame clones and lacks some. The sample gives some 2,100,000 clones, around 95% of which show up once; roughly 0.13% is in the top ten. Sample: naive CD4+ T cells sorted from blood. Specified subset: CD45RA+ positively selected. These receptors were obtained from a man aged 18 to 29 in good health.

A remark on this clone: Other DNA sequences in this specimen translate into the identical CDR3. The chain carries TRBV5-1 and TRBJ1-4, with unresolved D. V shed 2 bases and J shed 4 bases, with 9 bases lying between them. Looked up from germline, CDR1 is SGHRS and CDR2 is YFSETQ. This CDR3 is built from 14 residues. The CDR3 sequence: CASSLGGDNEKLFF. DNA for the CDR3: TGCGCCAGCAGCTTAGGCGGAGATAATGAAAAACTGTTTTTT.

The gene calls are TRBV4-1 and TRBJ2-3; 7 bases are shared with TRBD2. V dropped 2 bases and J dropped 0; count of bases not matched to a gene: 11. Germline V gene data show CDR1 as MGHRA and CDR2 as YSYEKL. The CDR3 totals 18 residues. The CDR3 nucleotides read TGCGCCAGCAGCCAAAGCTCTTCCTCGCGGGGGAGCACAGATACGCAGTATTTT. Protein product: CASSQSSSSRGSTDTQYF.

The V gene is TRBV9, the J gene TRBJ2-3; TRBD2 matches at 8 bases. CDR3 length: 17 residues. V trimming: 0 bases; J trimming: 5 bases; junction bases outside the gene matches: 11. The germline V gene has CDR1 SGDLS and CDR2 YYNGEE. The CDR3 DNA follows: TGTGCCAGCAGCGTAGCCCCTTTGACTAGCGCCGTAGATACGCAGTATTTT. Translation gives CASSVAPLTSAVDTQYF.